These T cell receptor beta chains were read from a single sample in a study of blood T cells in healthy people across ages. Via MiXCR, TCRdb re-called the 5' RACE reads, giving one row per CDR3 protein. The sample contains 1.6 million or so distinct CDR3 sequences, roughly 30% of which appear only once. Sequencing was carried out using blood. The source is a woman in her twenties or thirties in good health. The CDR3 runs from the conserved cysteine through the conserved F or W. The D gene is left open where the match is weak. Size is omitted from some rows. Given values are once, few, many or a class for expanded clones.

clone size	V gene	D gene	J gene	CDR3 DNA	CDR3 protein
.	TRBV29-1	.	TRBJ1-1	TGCAGCGTTCCAGGGTTTGGAGACACTGAAGCTTTCTTT	CSVPGFGDTEAFF
few	TRBV10-2	.	TRBJ1-5	TGCGCCAGCACACAGGCCGATAGCAATCAGCCCCAGCATTTT	CASTQADSNQPQHF
.	TRBV2	TRBD1	TRBJ2-5	TGTGCCAGCAGTCCTCGACAGGGTGGGCCTCAAGAGACCCAGTACTTC	CASSPRQGGPQETQYF
few	TRBV10-2	.	TRBJ2-1	TGCGCCAGCACGATGAATCTTGAGCAGTTCTTC	CASTMNLEQFF
.	TRBV6-6	.	TRBJ2-7	TGTGCCAGCAGTTTAGGGCAGGATGGCTACGAGCAGTACTTC	CASSLGQDGYEQYF
.	TRBV20-1	TRBD2	TRBJ2-3	TGCAGTGCTAGAACGGAGCGGGGGAGCGTAGATACGCAGTATTTT	CSARTERGSVDTQYF
.	TRBV12-3/TRBV12-4	TRBD1	TRBJ2-2	TGTGCCAGCAACCGACAGGGGGTCGGGGAGCTGTTTTTT	CASNRQGVGELFF
few	TRBV9	TRBD1	TRBJ2-7	TGTGCCAGCAGCGCGACAGGGGGATCCGAGCAGTACTTC	CASSATGGSEQYF
.	TRBV5-1	.	TRBJ1-2	TGCGCCAGCAGCTTCGGCGACACAGCTAACTATGGCTACACCTTC	CASSFGDTANYGYTF
few	TRBV28	.	TRBJ2-1	TGTGCCAGCAGCTCTCTGGTAATCAACAATGAGCAGTTCTTC	CASSSLVINNEQFF
.	TRBV5-1	TRBD1	TRBJ2-7	TGCGCCAGCAGCTGGGACAGTCTCTCCTACGAGCAGTACTTC	CASSWDSLSYEQYF
many	TRBV6-2/TRBV6-3	.	TRBJ2-3	TGTGCCAGCAGTTACTATGGTGCGCAGTATTTT	CASSYYGAQYF
.	TRBV2	TRBD2	TRBJ2-3	TGTGCCAGCACCGGAGCGGGACCTAGCACAGATACGCAGTATTTT	CASTGAGPSTDTQYF
.	TRBV10-2	.	TRBJ2-7	TGCGCCAGCCTAGAGGGCGAGCAGTACTTC	CASLEGEQYF
many	TRBV7-2	.	TRBJ2-5	TGTGCCAGCAGCTTTCACCGGACGTTACAAGAGACCCAGTACTTC	CASSFHRTLQETQYF
.	TRBV11-2	.	TRBJ2-3	TGTGCCAGCAGCTTAGGCGGACTCCCTAGGGATACGCAGTATTTT	CASSLGGLPRDTQYF
.	TRBV5-6	.	TRBJ2-1	TGTGCCAGCAGCTTGGTAGGGCGGGCTGAGCAGTTCTTC	CASSLVGRAEQFF
.	TRBV7-9	.	TRBJ2-1	TGTGCCAGCAGCTTAGCGCTGGGCCAGTCCATCAATGAGCAGTTCTTC	CASSLALGQSINEQFF
.	TRBV6-2/TRBV6-3	.	TRBJ2-7	TGTGCCCGCAGTTACTCGTCCTACGAGCAGTACTTC	CARSYSSYEQYF
.	TRBV6-2/TRBV6-3	.	TRBJ2-5	TGTGCCAGCAGCTGGCGTAAAGGGCAGTACTTC	CASSWRKGQYF
.	TRBV15	.	TRBJ2-2	TGTGCCACCAGCATGCGGACAGCGAACACCGGGGAGCTGTTTTTT	CATSMRTANTGELFF
.	TRBV20-1	.	TRBJ2-7	TGCAGTGCTAGCCCTAGGGCTCGGGACGAGCAGTACTTC	CSASPRARDEQYF
.	TRBV9	.	TRBJ1-1	TGTGCCAGCAGCGTAGGGACTACGAACACTGAAGCTTTCTTT	CASSVGTTNTEAFF
few	TRBV7-9	.	TRBJ1-6	TGTGCCAGCAGCCTGCAAGGGGGGCCACCCCTCCACTTT	CASSLQGGPPLHF
few	TRBV5-1	TRBD1	TRBJ2-7	TGCGCCAGCAGCTACACAGGACAGGTCCGCGGCTACGAGCAGTACTTC	CASSYTGQVRGYEQYF
many	TRBV9	TRBD2	TRBJ2-5	TGTGCCTCTTCCGGGCGGGGGGGCCAAGAGACCCAGTACTTC	CASSGRGGQETQYF
.	TRBV12-3/TRBV12-4	.	TRBJ1-6	TGTGCCAGCAGTTTAAGGGTCACATCAAGTTCACCCCTCCACTTT	CASSLRVTSSSPLHF
.	TRBV10-3	TRBD2	TRBJ2-7	TGTGCCATCGAAGCGGGAGACTCCTACGAGCAGTACTTC	CAIEAGDSYEQYF
.	TRBV5-1	.	TRBJ2-5	TGCGCCAGCGCCTACGGGGGGCGAGAGACCCAGTACTTC	CASAYGGRETQYF
.	TRBV10-3	.	TRBJ2-5	TGTGCCATCGCCGAGGCTTCAGAGACCCAGTACTTC	CAIAEASETQYF
.	TRBV9	TRBD1	TRBJ2-1	TGTGCCAGCAGCGATACAGGGGTAAGCCCCTACAATGAGCAGTTCTTC	CASSDTGVSPYNEQFF
few	TRBV3-1	.	TRBJ2-2	TGTGCCAGCAGAGGGGGGACGGAGCGATACACCGGGGAGCTGTTTTTT	CASRGGTERYTGELFF